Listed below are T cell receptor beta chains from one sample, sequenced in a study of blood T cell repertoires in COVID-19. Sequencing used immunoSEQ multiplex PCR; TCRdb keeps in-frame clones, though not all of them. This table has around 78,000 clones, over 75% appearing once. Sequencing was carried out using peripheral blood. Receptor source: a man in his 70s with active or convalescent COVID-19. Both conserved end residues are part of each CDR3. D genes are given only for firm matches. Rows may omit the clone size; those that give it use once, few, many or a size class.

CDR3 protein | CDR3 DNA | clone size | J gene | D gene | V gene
CSSSASYNEQFF | TGCAGCAGTAGCGCTTCCTACAATGAGCAGTTCTTC | once | TRBJ2-1 | NA | TRBV29-1
CASSRNLGDLTGETQYF | TGTGCCAGCAGCCGGAATCTGGGCGATTTAACAGGAGAGACCCAGTACTTC | NA | TRBJ2-5 | NA | TRBV4-2
CASSQEEEINSPLHF | TGTGCCAGCAGCCAAGAAGAGGAGATCAATTCACCCCTCCACTTT | NA | TRBJ1-6 | NA | TRBV4-2
CASSYFDAAEAFF | TGTGCCAGCAGTTACTTCGACGCGGCTGAAGCTTTCTTT | once | TRBJ1-1 | NA | TRBV6-2/TRBV6-3
CASSPGGAMSYEQYF | TGTGCCAGCAGCCCCGGGGGGGCAATGTCGTACGAGCAGTACTTC | NA | TRBJ2-7 | TRBD2 | TRBV7-3
CASSEGDRPNTEAFF | TGTGCCAGCAGTGAAGGGGACAGGCCGAACACTGAAGCTTTCTTT | NA | TRBJ1-1 | TRBD1 | TRBV6-1
CASSPRGPEAFF | TGTGCCAGCTCACCACGGGGGCCTGAGGCTTTCTTT | few | TRBJ1-1 | NA | TRBV18
CASSQGVNYEQYF | TGTGCCAGCAGCCAAGGGGTGAACTACGAGCAGTACTTC | NA | TRBJ2-7 | NA | TRBV7-3
CASADRPTGNQPQHF | TGTGCCAGCGCGGACAGGCCCACGGGCAATCAGCCCCAGCATTTT | once | TRBJ1-5 | TRBD1 | TRBV6-5
CASSSPGPYEQYF | TGTGCCAGCAGCTCGCCGGGTCCCTACGAGCAGTACTTC | NA | TRBJ2-7 | NA | TRBV7-9
CASSEPVLTEAFF | TGTGCCAGCAGTGAACCCGTTTTGACTGAAGCTTTCTTT | NA | TRBJ1-1 | NA | TRBV6-1
CAITRPSGEAFF | TGTGCCATCACTAGACCCTCGGGTGAAGCTTTCTTT | once | TRBJ1-1 | NA | TRBV10-3
CASSLGGNSYEQYF | TGTGCCAGCAGCTTAGGAGGCAACTCCTACGAGCAGTACTTC | NA | TRBJ2-7 | NA | TRBV7-6
CSVEPDGTGGDEQYF | TGCAGCGTTGAGCCCGACGGGACAGGGGGGGACGAGCAGTACTTC | NA | TRBJ2-7 | TRBD1 | TRBV29-1
CSASHSGLAAVWDTQYF | TGCAGTGCTAGTCACTCTGGACTAGCGGCTGTGTGGGATACGCAGTATTTT | NA | TRBJ2-3 | TRBD2 | TRBV20-1
CSVEGGGSETQYF | TGCAGCGTTGAAGGGGGCGGCTCGGAGACCCAGTACTTC | NA | TRBJ2-5 | NA | TRBV29-1
CASSQDGKGQGAGQPQHF | TGTGCCAGCAGCCAAGATGGAAAAGGACAGGGGGCAGGTCAGCCCCAGCATTTT | NA | TRBJ1-5 | TRBD1 | TRBV3-1/TRBV3-2
CSGGQGSLAFF | TGCAGCGGCGGACAGGGATCGCTAGCTTTCTTT | NA | TRBJ1-1 | TRBD1 | TRBV29-1
CASSYRLGGDGYTF | TGTGCCAGCAGTTACAGACTCGGAGGGGATGGCTACACCTTC | NA | TRBJ1-2 | NA | TRBV6-2/TRBV6-3
CASSSQGQGHGYTF | TGTGCCAGCAGTTCCCAAGGACAGGGGCATGGCTACACCTTC | NA | TRBJ1-2 | TRBD1 | TRBV27
CASSGGLNTGELFF | TGTGCCAGCAGTGGTGGACTGAACACCGGGGAGCTGTTTTTT | NA | TRBJ2-2 | NA | TRBV27
CASSPDNAYEQYF | TGTGCCAGCTCACCAGACAACGCCTACGAGCAGTACTTC | NA | TRBJ2-7 | NA | TRBV18
CASSFWASGRSGNEQFF | TGTGCCAGTAGCTTCTGGGCTAGCGGGAGGTCCGGAAATGAGCAGTTCTTC | once | TRBJ2-1 | TRBD2 | TRBV19
CASSPRRGGEAFF | TGTGCCAGCAGCCCTCGGCGGGGGGGCGAAGCTTTCTTT | NA | TRBJ1-1 | NA | TRBV12-3/TRBV12-4
CASSQDRAGGSGNTIYF | TGCGCCAGCAGCCAAGATCGGGCAGGGGGGTCTGGAAACACCATATATTTT | NA | TRBJ1-3 | TRBD1 | TRBV4-1
CASSLSVSENEQFF | TGTGCCAGCAGCTTATCGGTAAGCGAGAATGAGCAGTTCTTC | NA | TRBJ2-1 | NA | TRBV11-2
CASSRTSGGYNEQFF | TGCGCCAGCAGCCGGACTAGCGGGGGCTACAATGAGCAGTTCTTC | NA | TRBJ2-1 | TRBD2 | TRBV5-1
CASSPGQGSYEQYF | TGCGCCAGCAGCCCGGGACAGGGATCCTACGAGCAGTACTTC | NA | TRBJ2-7 | TRBD1 | TRBV4-3
CASSLWLGSTDTQYF | TGTGCCAGCAGCTTATGGCTAGGCAGCACAGATACGCAGTATTTT | NA | TRBJ2-3 | NA | TRBV7-9
CASSQGTSGYEQYF | TGTGCCAGCAGCCAAGGGACTAGCGGATACGAGCAGTACTTC | few | TRBJ2-7 | TRBD2 | TRBV4-2
CASSWGTSGTDTQYF | TGTGCCAGCAGCTGGGGGACTAGCGGGACAGATACGCAGTATTTT | NA | TRBJ2-3 | TRBD2 | TRBV5-5
CASSFGLALADTQYF | TGTGCCAGCAGTTTCGGACTGGCTCTCGCAGATACGCAGTATTTT | once | TRBJ2-3 | NA | TRBV6-2/TRBV6-3
CASSLASVMNTEAFF | TGTGCCAGCAGCTTAGCGTCGGTTATGAACACTGAAGCTTTCTTT | NA | TRBJ1-1 | NA | TRBV7-2
CASSIRTENSPLHF | TGTGCCAGTAGTATCCGGACAGAAAATTCACCCCTCCACTTT | NA | TRBJ1-6 | NA | TRBV19
CASSPSGGSYGYTF | TGTGCCAGCAGTCCTAGCGGGGGTAGCTATGGCTACACCTTC | NA | TRBJ1-2 | NA | TRBV27
CATSDLPGTGTNTGELFF | TGTGCCACCAGTGATTTGCCTGGGACAGGGACGAACACCGGGGAGCTGTTTTTT | NA | TRBJ2-2 | TRBD1 | TRBV24-1
CASSYFGLAGGTDTQYF | TGTGCCAGCAGTTATTTTGGACTAGCGGGAGGCACAGATACGCAGTATTTT | NA | TRBJ2-3 | TRBD2 | TRBV3-1/TRBV3-2
CASSPTGGGHYGYTF | TGTGCCAGCAGTCCTACAGGGGGCGGGCACTATGGCTACACCTTC | NA | TRBJ1-2 | TRBD1 | TRBV2
CASATGSSGTQYF | TGTGCCAGCGCGACCGGTTCCTCAGGGACCCAGTACTTC | NA | TRBJ2-5 | NA | TRBV19
CASSVDRTTEAFF | TGTGCCAGCAGCGTAGACAGGACCACTGAAGCTTTCTTT | few | TRBJ1-1 | NA | TRBV9
CASSLGGLAIEQYF | TGTGCCAGCAGCTTGGGAGGACTGGCAATCGAGCAGTACTTC | few | TRBJ2-7 | NA | TRBV5-5
CASSSAGYGYTF | TGTGCCAGCAGCTCGGCAGGTTATGGCTACACCTTC | NA | TRBJ1-2 | NA | TRBV12-3/TRBV12-4
CASSSLGRAYNSPLHF | TGTGCCAGCAGTTCTCTAGGCAGGGCGTATAATTCACCCCTCCACTTT | NA | TRBJ1-6 | NA | TRBV27
CASSQGASANYGYTF | TGTGCCAGCAGCCAAGGGGCTTCGGCGAACTATGGCTACACCTTC | NA | TRBJ1-2 | NA | TRBV3-1/TRBV3-2
CASSLGSSIYNEQFF | TGTGCCAGCAGCTTGGGTAGCAGCATCTACAATGAGCAGTTCTTC | NA | TRBJ2-1 | NA | TRBV5-4
CASSWTGMNTEAFF | TGTGCCAGCAGCTGGACAGGAATGAACACTGAAGCTTTCTTT | NA | TRBJ1-1 | TRBD1 | TRBV7-9
CASSDGTPSNQPQHF | TGTGCCAGCAGCGACGGGACACCTAGCAATCAGCCCCAGCATTTT | NA | TRBJ1-5 | NA | TRBV3-1/TRBV3-2
CASSGLFSVGAFYEQYF | TGTGCCAGCAGTGGCCTGTTTTCGGTGGGGGCCTTCTACGAGCAGTACTTC | NA | TRBJ2-7 | NA | TRBV6-1
CAITGSGANVLTF | TGTGCCATCACGGGTTCCGGGGCCAACGTCCTGACTTTC | NA | TRBJ2-6 | NA | TRBV10-3
CATQGAGNTEAFF | TGTGCCACGCAGGGGGCCGGGAACACTGAAGCTTTCTTT | NA | TRBJ1-1 | TRBD1 | TRBV28
CASSLEGTGNVEAFF | TGTGCCAGCAGCTTAGAGGGGACAGGGAATGTTGAAGCTTTCTTT | once | TRBJ1-1 | TRBD1 | TRBV7-9